The 9 T cell receptor beta chains given below trace back to one sample, sequenced in a study of control samples from healthy donors and cancer patients. Produced via immunoSEQ multiplex PCR; TCRdb's table is partial and in-frame only. The table includes 150,000 to 200,000 clones, nearly 90% detected once. Material: blood. The receptors shown here come from a woman aged 45-65 years in good health.

The chain joins TRBV29-1 to TRBJ2-1; 8 positions agree with TRBD2. V shed 4 bases and J 5 bases; nucleotides not matched to a gene: 10. This CDR3 has 15 residues. CDR1 is SQVTM, CDR2 ANQGSEA, per germline. CDR3 amino acids: CSVGTRLASDNEQFF. CDR3 coding DNA: TGCAGCGTTGGGACCCGACTAGCGTCGGACAATGAGCAGTTCTTC.

This clone was seen just once. The rearrangement uses TRBV18 and TRBJ2-3; D is perhaps TRBD1 (5 bases). Trimming removed 0 bases at V and 6 bases at J, with 10 bases between. Germline assignment: CDR1 KGHSH and CDR2 LQKENI. The CDR3 runs 14 residues. The CDR3 sequence is CASSPPIGADTQYF. The CDR3 DNA follows: TGTGCCAGCTCACCACCAATTGGGGCTGATACGCAGTATTTT.

The chain uses TRBV5-1 and TRBJ2-5; 8 positions match TRBD1. Germline V gives CDR1 SGHRS, CDR2 YFSETQ. V lost 0 bases and J lost 0; bases outside the gene matches: 7. The CDR3 loop spans 17 amino acids. The CDR3 loop is CASSLGTGLGYQETQYF. In DNA, the CDR3 is TGCGCCAGCAGCTTGGGGACAGGGCTGGGGTACCAAGAGACCCAGTACTTC. The whole variable domain, filled in from reference TRBV5-1 and TRBJ2-5, reads KAGVTQTPRYLIKTRGQQVTLSCSPISGHRSVSWYQQTPGQGLQFLFEYFSETQRNKGNFPGRFSGRQFSNSRSEMNVSTLELGDSALYLCASSLGTGLGYQETQYFGPGTRLLVL.

This chain connects TRBV9 to TRBJ2-3; TRBD2 might be the D (5 bases). This CDR3 is 16 amino acids long. The V end was cut by 0 bases, the J end by 4 bases, with 15 bases between. From germline, CDR1 is SGDLS and CDR2 YYNGEE. The CDR3 spells CASSVGGRLQSDTQYF. In nucleotides, the CDR3 is TGTGCCAGCAGCGTAGGAGGGAGACTCCAGTCAGATACGCAGTATTTT.

This sequence joins TRBV15 and TRBJ1-2, with 7 bases identical to TRBD1. Germline V gene lookup returns CDR1 LNHNV and CDR2 YYDKDF (reference sequence). Losses at the gene ends were 11 bases for V and 2 bases for J; bases not matched to a gene: 8. This CDR3 region has 13 residues. In DNA, the CDR3 is TGTGCCGACAGGGCCGGAATCAACTATGGCTACACCTTC. Translation gives CADRAGINYGYTF.

With regard to this clone: The junction differs from germline at one of its ends, possibly a read error. The chain is built from TRBV11-1 and TRBJ2-2; D might be TRBD1 or TRBD2, each matching 5 bases. Germline V gene sequence: CDR1 SGHAT, CDR2 FQDESV (reference sequence). The CDR3 is 14 amino acids. The CDR3 DNA reads TGCGCCGGCAGCGTAGGGACGAACACCGAGGAGCTGTTTTTT. Translated: CAGSVGTNTEELFF. The full variable domain, rest sourced from reference TRBV11-1 and TRBJ2-2, is EAEVAQSPRYKITEKSQAVAFWCDPISGHATLYWYRQILGQGPELLVQFQDESVVDDSQLPKDRFSAERLKGVDSTLKIQPAELGDSAMYLCAGSVGTNTEELFFGEGSRLTVL.

This chain links TRBV28 with TRBJ1-2; 12 nucleotides match TRBD1. CDR1 is MDHEN, CDR2 SYDVKM, per germline. The CDR3 length is 16 residues. V shed 7 bases and J 2 bases; nucleotides not matched to a gene: 8. Here the CDR3 reads CASIGTGGRGNYGYTF. CDR3 nucleotide sequence: TGTGCCAGCATCGGGACAGGGGGCCGAGGGAACTATGGCTACACCTTC.

This chain links TRBV9 with TRBJ2-1; the match to TRBD2 covers 11 bases. Looked up from germline, CDR1 is SGDLS and CDR2 is YYNGEE. With 0 bases clipped from V and 0 bases from J, the junction kept 5 bases outside the gene matches. The CDR3 covers 18 residues. The CDR3 is CASSVGTSGLSSYNEQFF. CDR3 nucleotides: TGTGCCAGCAGCGTAGGGACTAGCGGGTTAAGCTCCTACAATGAGCAGTTCTTC.

The V and J genes are TRBV9 and TRBJ2-3, with TRBD2 matching 9 bases. The CDR3 sequence is 17 residues long. CDR1 and CDR2 (germline): SGDLS, YYNGEE. V lost 4 bases to trimming and J lost 5 bases; unmatched junction nucleotides: 14. CDR3 in amino acids: CASSPLVGGRAEDTQYF. The CDR3 coding sequence is TGTGCCAGCAGCCCCCTCGTAGGCGGGAGGGCCGAAGATACGCAGTATTTT.